The 2 T cell receptor beta chains below come from one sample, sequenced in a study of cytomegalovirus exposure and HLA in healthy donors. This PCR relied on a set of 60 Vbeta primers and 13 Jbeta primers. Generated by immunoSEQ multiplex PCR, the TCRdb table keeps only in-frame clones and is missing some. The repertoire holds roughly 120,000 clones, with around 8.5% as singletons. The sample taken for sequencing was PBMCs. These receptors were collected from a man in his forties in good health and CMV-seronegative.

The chain couples TRBV4-1 to TRBJ2-7; 9 positions agree with TRBD1. This CDR3 is 14 amino acids long. V lost 8 bases and J lost 4; bases outside the gene matches: 9. Germline V gene sequence: CDR1 MGHRA, CDR2 YSYEKL. CDR3 sequence: CASSSGTGRYEQYF. In DNA form, the CDR3 reads TGCGCCAGCTCTAGTGGGACAGGGCGGTACGAGCAGTACTTC.

The rearrangement links TRBV27 to TRBJ2-7; 8 bases agree with TRBD1. Germline V gene lookup returns CDR1 MNHEY and CDR2 SMNVEV (reference sequence). The CDR3 loop spans 14 amino acids. After removal of 6 bases from V and 2 bases from J, the junction contained 6 bases not matched to a gene. CDR3: CASRNRGTAYEQYF. The CDR3 DNA reads TGTGCCAGCAGAAACAGGGGGACCGCCTACGAGCAGTACTTC.